One TCR beta chain is described in this entry. As handled by the study authors: Estimation of nucleated cell counts relied on the amplification of reference gene primers. Clones were sequenced by immunoSEQ multiplex PCR, and TCRdb holds only the in-frame ones, with some missing. V and J calls and clone size are copied from that table; D and trimming were computed from the DNA. The sample has 350,000 to 450,000 clones, over 80% seen once. Assignments of participants to cohorts depended upon their own reported clinical history. Germline lookup yields CDR1 SNHLY and CDR2 FYNNEI. V shed 8 bases and J 6 bases; nucleotides not matched to a gene: 15. This CDR3 region has 16 residues. The record originates from a study of blood T cell repertoires in COVID-19.

This chain connects TRBV2 to TRBJ2-2, with 7 nucleotides matching TRBD1. Material: PBMCs or T cells enriched from blood (not recorded which). The source is a woman in her 50s who had recovered from COVID-19. CDR3 coding DNA: TGTGCCAGCCGAACCGGGACAGACATCTTCCCCGGGGAGCTGTTTTTT. It translates to CASRTGTDIFPGELFF.